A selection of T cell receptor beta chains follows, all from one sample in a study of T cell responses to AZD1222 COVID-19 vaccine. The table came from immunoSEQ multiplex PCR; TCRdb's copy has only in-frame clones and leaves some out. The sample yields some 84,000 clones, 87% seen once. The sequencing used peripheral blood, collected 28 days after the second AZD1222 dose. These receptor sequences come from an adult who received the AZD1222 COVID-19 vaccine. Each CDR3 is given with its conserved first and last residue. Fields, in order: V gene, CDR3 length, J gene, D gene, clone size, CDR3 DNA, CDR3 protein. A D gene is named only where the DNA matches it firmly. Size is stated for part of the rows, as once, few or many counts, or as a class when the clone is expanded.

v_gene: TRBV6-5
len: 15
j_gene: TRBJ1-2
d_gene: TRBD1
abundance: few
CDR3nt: TGTGCCAGCAGCTTAACGCAACAGGGGGGCTATGGCTACACCTTC
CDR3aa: CASSLTQQGGYGYTF

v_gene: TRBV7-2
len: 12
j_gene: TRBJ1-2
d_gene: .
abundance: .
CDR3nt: TGTGCCAGCAGCTTAAACGGCTATGGCTACACCTTC
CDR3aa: CASSLNGYGYTF

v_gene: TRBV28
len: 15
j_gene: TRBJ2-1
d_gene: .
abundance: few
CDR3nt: TGTGCCAGCAGTTTATTCGTCAGGGGGACTAGTGAGCAGTTCTTC
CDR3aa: CASSLFVRGTSEQFF

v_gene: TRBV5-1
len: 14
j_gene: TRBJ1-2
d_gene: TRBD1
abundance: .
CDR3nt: TGCGCCAGCAGGCCCGGGACAGGGGGCTTTGGCTACACCTTC
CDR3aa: CASRPGTGGFGYTF

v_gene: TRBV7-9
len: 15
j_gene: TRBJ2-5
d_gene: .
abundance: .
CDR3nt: TGTGCCAGCACCTTTATGGGCGGCCTAGGGGAGACCCAGTACTTC
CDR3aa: CASTFMGGLGETQYF

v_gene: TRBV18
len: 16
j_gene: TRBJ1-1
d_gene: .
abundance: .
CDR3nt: TGTGCCAGCTCAACGGGGTTCGGGAGGTTGAACACTGAAGCTTTCTTT
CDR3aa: CASSTGFGRLNTEAFF

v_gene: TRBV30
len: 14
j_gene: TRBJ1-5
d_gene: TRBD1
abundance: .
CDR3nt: TGTGCCTGGAGTGGGACAGGGGCCGGACAGCCCCAGCATTTT
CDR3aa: CAWSGTGAGQPQHF

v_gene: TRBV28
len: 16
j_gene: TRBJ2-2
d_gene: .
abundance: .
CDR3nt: TGTGCCAGCAGTTTAGTCGGTCAGGGGAACACCGGGGAGCTGTTTTTT
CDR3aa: CASSLVGQGNTGELFF

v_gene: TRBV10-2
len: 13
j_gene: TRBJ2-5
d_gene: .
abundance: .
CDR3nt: TGCGCCAGCAGGCGAGGGGCAAGAGAGACCCAGTACTTC
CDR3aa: CASRRGARETQYF

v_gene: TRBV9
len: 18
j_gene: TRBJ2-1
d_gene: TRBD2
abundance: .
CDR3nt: TGTGCCAGCAGCGTACCCCGGACAGCGGGGGGGACCTACAATGAGCAGTTCTTC
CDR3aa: CASSVPRTAGGTYNEQFF

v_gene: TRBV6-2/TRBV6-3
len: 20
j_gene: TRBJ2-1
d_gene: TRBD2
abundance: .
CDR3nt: TGTGCCAGCAGTTACTCCCATGGGCCTAGCGGGGGCTGGTCCTACAATGAGCAGTTCTTC
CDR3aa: CASSYSHGPSGGWSYNEQFF

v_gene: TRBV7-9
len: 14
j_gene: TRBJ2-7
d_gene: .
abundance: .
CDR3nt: TGTGCCAGCAGCTTAGCAGGGCTGGCCTACGAGCAGTACTTC
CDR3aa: CASSLAGLAYEQYF

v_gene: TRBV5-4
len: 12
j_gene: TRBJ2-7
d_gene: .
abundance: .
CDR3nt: TGTGCCAGCAGCTTAAACAGAGCCGAGCAGTACTTC
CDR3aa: CASSLNRAEQYF

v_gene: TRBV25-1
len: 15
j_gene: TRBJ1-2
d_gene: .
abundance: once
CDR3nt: TGTGCCAGCAGTGGGATTCAGGTAAGGTGCTATGGCTACACCTTC
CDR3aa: CASSGIQVRCYGYTF

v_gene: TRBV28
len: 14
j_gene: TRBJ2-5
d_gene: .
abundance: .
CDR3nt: TGTGCCAGCAGTACAACAGGGAGCGGAGAGACCCAGTACTTC
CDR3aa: CASSTTGSGETQYF

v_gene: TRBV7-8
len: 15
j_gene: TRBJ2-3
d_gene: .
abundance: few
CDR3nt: TGTGCCAGCAGCAAGGGGTCCCCTAGCACAGATACGCAGTATTTT
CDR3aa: CASSKGSPSTDTQYF

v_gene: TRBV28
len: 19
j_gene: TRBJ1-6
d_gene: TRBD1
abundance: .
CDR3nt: TGTGCCAGCACTATCACAGGGGTAGTTTTGGGGAGGGGTAATTCACCCCTCCACTTT
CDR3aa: CASTITGVVLGRGNSPLHF

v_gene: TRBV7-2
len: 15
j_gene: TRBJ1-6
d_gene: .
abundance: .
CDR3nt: TGTGCCAGCAGCCCTCCGGAGGGCTATAATTCACCCCTCCACTTT
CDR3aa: CASSPPEGYNSPLHF

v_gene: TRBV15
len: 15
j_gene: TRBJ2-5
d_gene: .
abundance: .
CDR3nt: TGTGCCACCAGCAGTGATTACCCGCTACAAGAGACCCAGTACTTC
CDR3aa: CATSSDYPLQETQYF

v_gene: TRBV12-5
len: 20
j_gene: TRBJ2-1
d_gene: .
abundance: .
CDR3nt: TGTGCTAGTGCCTTTTTAGGAGCGCCGAGCCGGAAGGGTTCCTACAATGAGCAGTTCTTC
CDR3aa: CASAFLGAPSRKGSYNEQFF

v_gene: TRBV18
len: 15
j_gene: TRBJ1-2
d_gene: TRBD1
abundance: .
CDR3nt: TGTGCCAGCTCACCACCGGGACAGGGTCGGGATGGCTACACCTTC
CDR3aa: CASSPPGQGRDGYTF

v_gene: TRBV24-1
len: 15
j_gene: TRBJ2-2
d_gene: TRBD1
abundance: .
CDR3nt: TGTGCCACCAGTGATGGGACAGGGGTTACCGGGGAGCTGTTTTTT
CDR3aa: CATSDGTGVTGELFF

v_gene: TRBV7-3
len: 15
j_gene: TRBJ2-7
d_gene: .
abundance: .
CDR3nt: TGTGCCAGCAGCTTAAGCGGGGACAGTACCTACGAGCAGTACTTC
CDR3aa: CASSLSGDSTYEQYF

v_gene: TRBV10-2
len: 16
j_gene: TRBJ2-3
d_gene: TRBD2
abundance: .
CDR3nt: TGCGCCAGCAGTGAGGGAGTAGCGGGGGGCACAGATACGCAGTATTTT
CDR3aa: CASSEGVAGGTDTQYF

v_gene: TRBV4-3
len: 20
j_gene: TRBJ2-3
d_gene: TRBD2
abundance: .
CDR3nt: TGCGCCAGCAGCCAAGCAACTACGCAACTAGCGCCTCTGAGCACAGATACGCAGTATTTT
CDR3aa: CASSQATTQLAPLSTDTQYF

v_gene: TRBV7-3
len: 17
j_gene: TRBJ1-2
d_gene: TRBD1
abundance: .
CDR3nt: TGTGCCAGCGGGGAAACAGGGGGGCCTACTAACAACTATGGCTACACCTTC
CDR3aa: CASGETGGPTNNYGYTF

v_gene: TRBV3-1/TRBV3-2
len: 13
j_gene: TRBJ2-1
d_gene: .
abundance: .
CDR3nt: TGTGCCAGCAGCCAAGAGTCAGCGGCTCCTCCGTTCTTC
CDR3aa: CASSQESAAPPFF

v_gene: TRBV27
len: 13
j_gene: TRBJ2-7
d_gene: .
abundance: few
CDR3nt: TGTGCCAGCAGTCGACAGTCCCCCTACGAGCAGTACTTC
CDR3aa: CASSRQSPYEQYF

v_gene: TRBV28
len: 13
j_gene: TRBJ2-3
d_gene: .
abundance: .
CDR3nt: TGTGCCAGCAGCCAGGGTGGTACAGATACGCAGTATTTT
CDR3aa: CASSQGGTDTQYF

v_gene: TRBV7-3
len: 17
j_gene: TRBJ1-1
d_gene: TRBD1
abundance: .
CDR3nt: TGTGCCAGCAGCCCAGCTATTGAACAGGGGAGGGCCACTGAAGCTTTCTTT
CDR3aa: CASSPAIEQGRATEAFF

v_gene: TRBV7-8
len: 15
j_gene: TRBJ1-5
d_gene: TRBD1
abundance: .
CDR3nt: TGTGCCAGCAGCTTAGCCGGGACAGGGGATCGGCCCCAGCATTTT
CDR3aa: CASSLAGTGDRPQHF

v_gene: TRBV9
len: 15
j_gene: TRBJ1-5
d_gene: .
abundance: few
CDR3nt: TGTGCCAGCAGCTTAATGGACGGAATTAATCAGCCCCAGCATTTT
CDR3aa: CASSLMDGINQPQHF

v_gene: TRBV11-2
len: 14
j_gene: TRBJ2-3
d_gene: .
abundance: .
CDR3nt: TGTGCCAGCAGCTTAGAACCCCTTACAGATACGCAGTATTTT
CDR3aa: CASSLEPLTDTQYF

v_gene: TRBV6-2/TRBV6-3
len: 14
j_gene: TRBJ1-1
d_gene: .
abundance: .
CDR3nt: TGTGCCAGCAGTTGGACACTTTCGAACACTGAAGCTTTCTTT
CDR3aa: CASSWTLSNTEAFF

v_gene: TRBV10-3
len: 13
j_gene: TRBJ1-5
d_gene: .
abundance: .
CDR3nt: TGTGCCATGGCTGACGCTCACAATCAGCCCCAGCATTTT
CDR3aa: CAMADAHNQPQHF

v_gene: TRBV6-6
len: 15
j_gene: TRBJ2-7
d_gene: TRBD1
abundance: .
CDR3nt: TGTGCCAGCAGTTACTCGGGACAGGCGGACTACGAGCAGTACTTC
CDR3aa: CASSYSGQADYEQYF

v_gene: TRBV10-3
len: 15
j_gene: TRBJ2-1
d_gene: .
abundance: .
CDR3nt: TGTGCCATCAGTGAGTCCCGGGGACTTCTACAGGAGCAGTTCTTC
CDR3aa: CAISESRGLLQEQFF

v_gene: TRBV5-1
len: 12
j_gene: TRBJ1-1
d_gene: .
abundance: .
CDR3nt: TGCGCCAGCAGCTCGGGTGCCACTGAAGCTTTCTTT
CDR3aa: CASSSGATEAFF

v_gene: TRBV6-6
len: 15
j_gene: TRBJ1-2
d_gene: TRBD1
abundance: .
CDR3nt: TGTGCCAGCAGCCTGGGACAGGCGATAAACTATGGCTACACCTTC
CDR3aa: CASSLGQAINYGYTF

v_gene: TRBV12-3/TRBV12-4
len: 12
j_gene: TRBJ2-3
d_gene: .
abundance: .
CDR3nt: TGTGCCAGCAGTTTAGCTAGAGCTACGCAGTATTTT
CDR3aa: CASSLARATQYF

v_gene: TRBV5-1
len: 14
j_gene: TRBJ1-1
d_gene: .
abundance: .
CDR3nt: TGCGCCAGCAGCGTTGACACGATGAACACTGAAGCTTTCTTT
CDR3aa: CASSVDTMNTEAFF

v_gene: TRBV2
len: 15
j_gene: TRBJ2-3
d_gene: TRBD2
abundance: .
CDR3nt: TGTGCCCTTCCATTAGCGGGGGACCACACAGATACGCAGTATTTT
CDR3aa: CALPLAGDHTDTQYF

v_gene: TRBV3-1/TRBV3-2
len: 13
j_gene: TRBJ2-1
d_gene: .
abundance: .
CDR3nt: TGTGCCAGCAGCCTTGGGGAATACAATGAGCAGTTCTTC
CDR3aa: CASSLGEYNEQFF

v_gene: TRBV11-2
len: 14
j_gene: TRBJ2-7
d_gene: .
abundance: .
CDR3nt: TGTGCCAGCAGCTTAGATCCCTGGGATGGCGAGCAGTACTTC
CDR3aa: CASSLDPWDGEQYF

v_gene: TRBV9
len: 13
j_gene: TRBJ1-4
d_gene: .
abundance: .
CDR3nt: TGTGCCAGCAGTCCCGGGGGGGTCGAAAAACTGTTTTTT
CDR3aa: CASSPGGVEKLFF

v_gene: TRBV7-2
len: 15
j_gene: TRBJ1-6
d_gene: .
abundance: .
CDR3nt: TGTGCCAGCAGCTACGGACGGAACTATAATTCACCCCTCCACTTT
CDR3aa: CASSYGRNYNSPLHF

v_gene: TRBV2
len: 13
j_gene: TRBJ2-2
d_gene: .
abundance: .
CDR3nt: TGTGCCAGCAAGGGGGACGGCACCGGGGAGCTGTTTTTT
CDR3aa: CASKGDGTGELFF

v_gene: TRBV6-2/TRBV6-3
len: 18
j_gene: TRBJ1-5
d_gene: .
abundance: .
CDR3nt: TGTGCCAGCAGTTACCCAGCGGGTCTTTGGCGTGGCAATCAGCCCCAGCATTTT
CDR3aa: CASSYPAGLWRGNQPQHF

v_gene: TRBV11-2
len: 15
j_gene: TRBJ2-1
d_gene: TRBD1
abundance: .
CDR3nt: TGTGCCAGCAGCTCGGGACAGGGCTCCTACAATGAGCAGTTCTTC
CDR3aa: CASSSGQGSYNEQFF

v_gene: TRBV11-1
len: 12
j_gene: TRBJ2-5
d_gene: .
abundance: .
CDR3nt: TGTGCCAGCTCCGACAGGCTCCAGACCCAGTACTTC
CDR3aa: CASSDRLQTQYF

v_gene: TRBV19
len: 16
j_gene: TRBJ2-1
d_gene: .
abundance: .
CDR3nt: TGTGCCAGTAGTATAGTGGGGCAGGTATCCTACAATGAGCAGTTCTTC
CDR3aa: CASSIVGQVSYNEQFF

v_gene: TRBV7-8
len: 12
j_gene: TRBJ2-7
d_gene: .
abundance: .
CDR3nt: TGTGCCAGCAGCTTAGTCCCCCCAGAGCAGTACTTC
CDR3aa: CASSLVPPEQYF

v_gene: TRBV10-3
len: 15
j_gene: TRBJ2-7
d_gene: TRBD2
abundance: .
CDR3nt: TGTGCCATCAGTGGTGATAGCGGGGCCACCTACGAGCAGTACTTC
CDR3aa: CAISGDSGATYEQYF

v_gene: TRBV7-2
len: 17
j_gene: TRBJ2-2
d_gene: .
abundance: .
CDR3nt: TGTGCCAGCAGCTTAGTGTGGTCGGGGGTGGGCACCGGGGAGCTGTTTTTT
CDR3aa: CASSLVWSGVGTGELFF